This T cell receptor beta chain was recovered during a study of post-analysis software for immune sequencing data. This clonotype was detected only a few times. The target antigen is unknown. Points from the study as a whole: Patients showed TRBV5-6, TRBV5-1 and TRBV20-1 among five TRBV segments more frequent than in controls.

V was shortened by 5 bases and J by 0 bases, with 17 bases between the two germline ends. The CDR3 has 18 residues. CDR1 is SGHVS, CDR2 FNYEAQ, per germline. Each TCR beta cDNA library carried unique molecular identifiers. TCRdb reprocessed the PCR reads via MiXCR and lists one record per CDR3 protein. The table shows more than 350,000 distinct CDR3 sequences, with 30% to 45% occurring only once. Sample: blood. This rearrangement joins TRBV7-6 to TRBJ2-6; tentative D call: TRBD1 (6 bases). This clonotype was sampled from a girl aged 2 to 10 with multiple sclerosis. This CDR3 is CASSMPRDTFSGANVLTF. The CDR3 nucleotides read TGTGCCAGCAGCATGCCCCGGGACACCTTCTCTGGGGCCAACGTCCTGACTTTC. Full variable domain (rest looked up from reference TRBV7-6 and TRBJ2-6): GAGVSQSPRYKVTKRGQDVALRCDPISGHVSLYWYRQALGQGPEFLTYFNYEAQQDKSGLPNDRFSAERPEGSISTLTIQRTEQRDSAMYRCASSMPRDTFSGANVLTFGAGSRLTVL.